This TCR beta chain is drawn from a study of shared clonotypes between healthy human individuals. This CDR3 has 12 residues. The germline V and J ends were trimmed by 4 bases and 6 bases, with 8 bases remaining between them. Per germline, CDR1 SGHTA and CDR2 FQGNSA. Libraries were prepared by immunoSEQ multiplex PCR; TCRdb keeps only in-frame clonotypes and omits some of them. The sample has more than 2 million clones, 95% seen once. In its sample, this clone was seen once. The sample was naive CD4+ T cells sorted from blood. Subset given: CD45RA+ positively selected. The chain uses TRBV7-2 and TRBJ2-3; TRBD2 might be the D (5 bases). The origin of this receptor is a young man in good health. The CDR3 spells CASSWRMDTQYF. As DNA, the CDR3 is TGTGCCAGCAGCTGGAGGATGGATACGCAGTATTTT.